The present TCR beta chain was sequenced within a study of PD-1 blockade in mismatch repair-deficient tumors. Profiled with immunoSEQ multiplex PCR; TCRdb holds only in-frame clones, not every one. The sample contains some 97,000 clones, approximately 83% of which appear only once. CDR3 length: 11 amino acids. V lost 11 bases, J lost 9 bases, and 4 bases stayed unmatched. The germline CDR1 and CDR2 sequences are LNHDA and SQIVND (reference sequence). In its sample, this clone was seen a few times. The V call is TRBV19, the J call TRBJ1-3, with TRBD1 matching over 10 bases. The receptor was derived from an adult with mismatch repair-deficient cancer. This sample comprised peripheral blood, obtained approximately 8 months after starting pembrolizumab. Written as DNA, the CDR3 is TGTGCCGGGGGACAGGGGTCCACCATATATTTT. It encodes CAGGQGSTIYF.